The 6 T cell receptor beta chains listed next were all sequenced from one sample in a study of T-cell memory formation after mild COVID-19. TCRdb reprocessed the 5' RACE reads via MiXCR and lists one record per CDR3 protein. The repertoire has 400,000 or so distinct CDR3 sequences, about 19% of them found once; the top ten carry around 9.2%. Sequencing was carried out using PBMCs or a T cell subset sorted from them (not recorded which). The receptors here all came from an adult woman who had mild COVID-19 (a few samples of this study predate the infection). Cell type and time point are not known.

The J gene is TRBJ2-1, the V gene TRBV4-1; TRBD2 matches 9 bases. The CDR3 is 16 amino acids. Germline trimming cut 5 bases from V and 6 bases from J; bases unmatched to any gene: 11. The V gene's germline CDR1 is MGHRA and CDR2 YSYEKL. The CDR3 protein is CASSSDRGGAFNEQFF. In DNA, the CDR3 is TGCGCCAGCAGCTCCGATCGCGGGGGGGCCTTCAATGAGCAGTTCTTC.

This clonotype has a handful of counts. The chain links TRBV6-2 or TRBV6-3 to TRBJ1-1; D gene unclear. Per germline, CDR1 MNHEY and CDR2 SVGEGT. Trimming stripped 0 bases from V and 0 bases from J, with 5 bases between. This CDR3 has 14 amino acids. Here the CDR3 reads CASSYSPLNTEAFF. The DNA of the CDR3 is TGTGCCAGCAGTTACTCCCCGCTGAACACTGAAGCTTTCTTT.

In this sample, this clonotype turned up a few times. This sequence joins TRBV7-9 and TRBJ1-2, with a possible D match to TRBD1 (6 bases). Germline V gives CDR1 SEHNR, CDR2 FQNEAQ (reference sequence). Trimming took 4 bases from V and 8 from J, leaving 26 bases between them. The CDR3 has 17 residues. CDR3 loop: CASSSSIFETLGGGYTF. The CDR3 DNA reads TGTGCCAGCAGCTCTTCTATCTTTGAGACCCTGGGGGGCGGCTACACCTTC.

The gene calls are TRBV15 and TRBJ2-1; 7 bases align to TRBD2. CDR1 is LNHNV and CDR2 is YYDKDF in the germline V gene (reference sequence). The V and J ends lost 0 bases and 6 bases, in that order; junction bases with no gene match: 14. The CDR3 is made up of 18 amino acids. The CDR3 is CATSRDRSGLGVVNEQFF. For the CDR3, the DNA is TGTGCCACCAGCAGAGATCGCAGCGGACTAGGGGTAGTCAATGAGCAGTTCTTC.

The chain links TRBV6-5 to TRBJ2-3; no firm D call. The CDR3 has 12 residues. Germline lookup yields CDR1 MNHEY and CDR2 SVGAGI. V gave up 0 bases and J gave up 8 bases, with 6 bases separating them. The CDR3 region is CASSYSSGTQYF. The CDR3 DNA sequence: TGTGCCAGCAGTTACTCGTCGGGTACGCAGTATTTT.

The DNA for the CDR3 is TGTGCCACCAGCAGAGAAGTGATCAGGGGTGCTCCTGGGGCCAACGTCCTGACTTTC. This gives the protein CATSREVIRGAPGANVLTF. The chain combines TRBV15 with TRBJ2-6, with D possibly being TRBD1 (6 bases). The germline CDR1 and CDR2 sequences are LNHNV and YYDKDF (reference sequence). V was trimmed by 0 bases and J by 2 bases, leaving 17 bases between them. This CDR3 is 19 amino acids long.